This T cell receptor beta chain originates from a study of shared clonotypes between healthy human individuals. Germline CDR1 is SNHLY and CDR2 is FYNNEI. V trimming: 6 bases; J trimming: 2 bases; junction bases outside the gene matches: 2. The CDR3 consists of 14 residues. Repertoires were generated with immunoSEQ multiplex PCR, while TCRdb's copy carries only in-frame clones and drops some. The sample contains more than 2,000,000 clones, just over 90% of which appear only once. Sequenced sample: naive CD4+ T cells from PBMCs. Subset defined: CD45RA+ positively selected. The clonotype originates from a man between 18 and 29 years old in good health. Some clones in this sample may be carry-over from other donors' samples. The chain combines TRBV2 with TRBJ1-3; 9 bases match TRBD1. The CDR3 sequence: CASRDRGAGNTIYF. The DNA for the CDR3 is TGTGCCAGCAGGGACAGGGGAGCTGGAAACACCATATATTTT.